This is a list of T cell receptor beta chains from one sample in a study of blood T cell repertoires in COVID-19. The repertoire was sequenced with immunoSEQ multiplex PCR; TCRdb's copy has only in-frame clones and lacks some. Among 250,000 or so clones listed, 65% to 85% were seen once. Specimen: peripheral blood. These TCRs come from a woman aged 40 to 50 who had recovered from COVID-19. CDR3s include the opening cysteine and the closing phenylalanine or tryptophan. A D gene is named only where the DNA matches it firmly. Where a row states a size, it is once, few, many or the class of an expanded clone; other rows omit it.

abundance: -
v_gene: TRBV10-3
j_gene: TRBJ1-3
d_gene: -
CDR3nt: TGTGCCATCAGTGAGTCACTCCCGGGACTTGCTGGAAACACCATATATTTT
CDR3aa: CAISESLPGLAGNTIYF

abundance: once
v_gene: TRBV7-9
j_gene: TRBJ2-5
d_gene: -
CDR3nt: TGTGCCAGCGGCCGGGATCAAGAGACCCAGTACTTC
CDR3aa: CASGRDQETQYF

abundance: -
v_gene: TRBV6-5
j_gene: TRBJ1-2
d_gene: -
CDR3nt: TGTGCCAGCAGTTACTCAGCGGACCCTAACTATGGCTACACCTTC
CDR3aa: CASSYSADPNYGYTF

abundance: -
v_gene: TRBV29-1
j_gene: TRBJ1-2
d_gene: -
CDR3nt: TGCAGCATACAGCAGGGTGACTATGGCTACACCTTC
CDR3aa: CSIQQGDYGYTF

abundance: -
v_gene: TRBV5-1
j_gene: TRBJ2-7
d_gene: -
CDR3nt: TGCGCCAGCAGCTTGGGGGGGACAACTGCCTACGAGCAGTACTTC
CDR3aa: CASSLGGTTAYEQYF

abundance: -
v_gene: TRBV20-1
j_gene: TRBJ2-1
d_gene: -
CDR3nt: TGCAGTGCTAGTAGGACAGATTTCAATGAGCAGTTCTTC
CDR3aa: CSASRTDFNEQFF

abundance: -
v_gene: TRBV27
j_gene: TRBJ1-1
d_gene: TRBD1
CDR3nt: TGTGCCAGCAGTTACAACAGGGGCACTGAAGCTTTCTTT
CDR3aa: CASSYNRGTEAFF

abundance: -
v_gene: TRBV28
j_gene: TRBJ1-5
d_gene: -
CDR3nt: TGTGCCAGCAGTTTCAGACTCTTTGGGTCCCAGCATTTT
CDR3aa: CASSFRLFGSQHF

abundance: -
v_gene: TRBV5-8
j_gene: TRBJ1-2
d_gene: -
CDR3nt: TGTGCCAGCAGCTTGGACAGCTATGGCTACACCTTC
CDR3aa: CASSLDSYGYTF

abundance: -
v_gene: TRBV5-1
j_gene: TRBJ2-3
d_gene: TRBD2
CDR3nt: TGCGCCAGCAGCTTGGGAGACGGGAGGCCAAGTGTAGATACGCAGTATTTT
CDR3aa: CASSLGDGRPSVDTQYF

abundance: once
v_gene: TRBV28
j_gene: TRBJ1-2
d_gene: -
CDR3nt: TGTGCTAGCGCGCCGGGAATTGCTAACTATGGCTACACCTTC
CDR3aa: CASAPGIANYGYTF

abundance: -
v_gene: TRBV7-9
j_gene: TRBJ2-5
d_gene: TRBD1
CDR3nt: TGTGCCAGCAGCCTGAGACAGGGGCCAAAAGAGACCCAGTACTTC
CDR3aa: CASSLRQGPKETQYF

abundance: -
v_gene: TRBV5-1
j_gene: TRBJ2-2
d_gene: TRBD1
CDR3nt: TGCGCCAGCAGCTCGACAGGGGAGGCGAACACCGGGGAGCTGTTTTTT
CDR3aa: CASSSTGEANTGELFF

abundance: -
v_gene: TRBV12-3/TRBV12-4
j_gene: TRBJ1-1
d_gene: -
CDR3nt: TGTGCCAGCAGTTTAATCAGGAACACTGAAGCTTTCTTT
CDR3aa: CASSLIRNTEAFF

abundance: -
v_gene: TRBV28
j_gene: TRBJ1-6
d_gene: -
CDR3nt: TGTGCCAGCAGCAACCAGCTGGCGTCACAGGTAGGTAATTCACCCCTCCACTTT
CDR3aa: CASSNQLASQVGNSPLHF

abundance: -
v_gene: TRBV7-9
j_gene: TRBJ2-3
d_gene: -
CDR3nt: TGTGCCAGCAGGGAGAGCGAAGATACGCAGTATTTT
CDR3aa: CASRESEDTQYF

abundance: -
v_gene: TRBV11-3
j_gene: TRBJ1-2
d_gene: TRBD1
CDR3nt: TGTGCCAGCAGACGACAGGGAGAGGACTATGGCTACACCTTC
CDR3aa: CASRRQGEDYGYTF

abundance: -
v_gene: TRBV6-5
j_gene: TRBJ1-1
d_gene: -
CDR3nt: TGTGCCAGCAGCTTTGAAGGGACTTCTTTCTTT
CDR3aa: CASSFEGTSFF

abundance: few
v_gene: TRBV2
j_gene: TRBJ2-6
d_gene: TRBD1
CDR3nt: TGTGCCAGCAACATGGACAGGGTTGGGGCCAACGTCCTGACTTTC
CDR3aa: CASNMDRVGANVLTF